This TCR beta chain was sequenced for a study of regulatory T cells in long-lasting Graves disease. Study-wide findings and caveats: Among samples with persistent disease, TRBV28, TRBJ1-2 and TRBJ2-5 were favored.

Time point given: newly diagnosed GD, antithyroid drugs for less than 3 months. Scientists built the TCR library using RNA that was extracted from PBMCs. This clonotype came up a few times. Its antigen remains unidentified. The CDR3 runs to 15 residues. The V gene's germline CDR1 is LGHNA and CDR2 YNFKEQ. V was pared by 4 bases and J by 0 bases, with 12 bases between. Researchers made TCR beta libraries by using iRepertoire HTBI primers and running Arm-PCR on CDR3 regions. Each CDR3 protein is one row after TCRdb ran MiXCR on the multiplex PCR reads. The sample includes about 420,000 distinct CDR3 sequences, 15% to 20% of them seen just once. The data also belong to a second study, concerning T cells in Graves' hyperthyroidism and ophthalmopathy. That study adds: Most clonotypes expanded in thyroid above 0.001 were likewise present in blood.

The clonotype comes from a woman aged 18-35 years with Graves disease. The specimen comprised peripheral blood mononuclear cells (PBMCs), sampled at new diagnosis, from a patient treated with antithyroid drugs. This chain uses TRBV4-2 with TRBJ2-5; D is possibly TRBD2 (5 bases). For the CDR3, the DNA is TGTGCCAGCAGCCGGACTGACGTGTACCAAGAGACCCAGTACTTC. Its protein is CASSRTDVYQETQYF.